This T cell receptor (beta chain) was obtained from a study of vaccination and CD4 T cells after COVID-19. Study background: Blood was drawn a median about 75 days post second dose, range 14 to 241. Control cultures were given a CEFX pool, an HIV-1 Nef pool, or no peptide. Study findings and constraints: SARS-CoV-2-reactive clonotypes rose nonsignificantly, with the median going from approximately 21 to 38.

Described treatment: approximately nine-day PBMC culture with coronavirus spike peptide pools or control peptides (ViraFEST assay). This clonotype was seen a handful of times. What it recognizes is unknown. Trimming pared 3 bases from V and 3 bases from J, leaving 9 bases between. The CDR3 is made up of 13 amino acids. CDR1 and CDR2 from the germline V gene are ENHRY and SYGVKD. The Oncomine TCR Beta short-read assay sequenced DNA from cultured CD4+ T cells. TCRdb reanalysed the PCR reads using MiXCR and keeps one entry per CDR3 protein. This sample has 14,000 or so distinct CDR3 sequences, with 20% to 25% found just once.

This sequence was found in a human donor who had recovered from COVID-19. The chain is built from TRBV10-3 and TRBJ2-7; D gene unclear. The sequencing here drew on CD4+ T cells from blood, cultured in vitro, taken after SARS-CoV-2 vaccination. CDR3 amino acids: CAISERSNYEQYF. As DNA, the CDR3 is TGTGCCATCAGTGAAAGGTCAAACTACGAGCAGTACTTC.